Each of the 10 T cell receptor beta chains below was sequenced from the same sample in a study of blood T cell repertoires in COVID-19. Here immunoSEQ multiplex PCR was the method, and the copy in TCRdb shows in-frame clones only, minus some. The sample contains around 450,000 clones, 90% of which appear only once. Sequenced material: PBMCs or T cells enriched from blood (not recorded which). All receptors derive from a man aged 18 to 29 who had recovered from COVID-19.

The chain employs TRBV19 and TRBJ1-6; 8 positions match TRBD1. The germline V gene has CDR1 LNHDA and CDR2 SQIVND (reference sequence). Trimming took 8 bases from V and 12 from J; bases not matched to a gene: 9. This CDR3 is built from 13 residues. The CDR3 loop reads CASQTGEVGPLHF. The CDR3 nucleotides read TGTGCCAGTCAGACAGGGGAGGTTGGACCCCTCCACTTT.

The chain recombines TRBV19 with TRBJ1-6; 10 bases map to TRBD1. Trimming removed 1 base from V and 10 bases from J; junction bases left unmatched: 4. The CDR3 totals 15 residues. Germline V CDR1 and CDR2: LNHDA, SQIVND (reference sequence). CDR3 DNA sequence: TGTGCCAGTAGTATAGTCGGGACAGGGGCATCACCCCTCCACTTT. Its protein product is CASSIVGTGASPLHF.

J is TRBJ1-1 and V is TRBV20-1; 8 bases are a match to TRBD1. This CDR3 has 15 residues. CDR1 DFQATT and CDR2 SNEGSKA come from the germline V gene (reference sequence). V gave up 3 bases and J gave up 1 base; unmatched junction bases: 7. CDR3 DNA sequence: TGCAGTGCTAGTGATTGGACAGGGCCGAACACTGAAGCTTTCTTT. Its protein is CSASDWTGPNTEAFF.

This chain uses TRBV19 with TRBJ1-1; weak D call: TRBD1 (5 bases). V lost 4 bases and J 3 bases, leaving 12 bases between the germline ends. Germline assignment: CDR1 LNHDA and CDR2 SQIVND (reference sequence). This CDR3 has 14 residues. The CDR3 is CASSNMAGDTEAFF. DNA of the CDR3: TGTGCCAGTAGTAATATGGCGGGGGACACTGAAGCTTTCTTT.

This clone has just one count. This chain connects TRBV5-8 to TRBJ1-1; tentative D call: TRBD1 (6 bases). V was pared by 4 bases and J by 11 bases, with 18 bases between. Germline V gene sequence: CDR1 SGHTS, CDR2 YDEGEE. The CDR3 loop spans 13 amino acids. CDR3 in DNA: TGTGCCAGCAGCCGTGGGGACACCCACGGGGCTTTCTTT. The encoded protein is CASSRGDTHGAFF.

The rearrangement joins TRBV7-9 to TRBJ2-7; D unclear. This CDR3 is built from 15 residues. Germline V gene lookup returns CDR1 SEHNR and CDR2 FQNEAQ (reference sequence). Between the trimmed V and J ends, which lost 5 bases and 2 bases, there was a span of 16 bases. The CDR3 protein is CASSPSSVNTYEQYF. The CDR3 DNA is TGTGCCAGCAGCCCCTCGAGTGTTAATACCTACGAGCAGTACTTC.

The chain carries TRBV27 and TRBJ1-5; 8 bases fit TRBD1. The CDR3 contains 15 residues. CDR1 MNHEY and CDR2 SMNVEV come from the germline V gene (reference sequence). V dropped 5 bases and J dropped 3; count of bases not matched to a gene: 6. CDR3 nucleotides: TGTGCCAGCAGTCCTGGGACAGGAGACAATCAGCCCCAGCATTTT. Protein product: CASSPGTGDNQPQHF.

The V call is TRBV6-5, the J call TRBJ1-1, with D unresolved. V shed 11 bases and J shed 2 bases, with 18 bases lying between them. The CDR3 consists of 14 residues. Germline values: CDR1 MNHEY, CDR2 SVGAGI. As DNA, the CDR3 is TGTGCCGTCAGAGGCGGCCTCGGAAACACTGAAGCTTTCTTT. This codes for CAVRGGLGNTEAFF.

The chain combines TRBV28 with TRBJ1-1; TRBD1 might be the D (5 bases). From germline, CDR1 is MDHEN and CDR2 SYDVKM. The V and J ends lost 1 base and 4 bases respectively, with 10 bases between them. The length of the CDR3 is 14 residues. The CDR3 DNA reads TGTGCCAGCAGTTTATTCTGGGGCGGCACTGAAGCTTTCTTT. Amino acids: CASSLFWGGTEAFF.

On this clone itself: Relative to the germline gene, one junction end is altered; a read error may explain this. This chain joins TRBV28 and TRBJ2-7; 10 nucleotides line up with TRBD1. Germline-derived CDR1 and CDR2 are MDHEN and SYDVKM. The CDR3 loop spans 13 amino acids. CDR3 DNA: TGTGCCAGCAGTTGGTATCCCGGGACAGGGGTCTTGTTC. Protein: CASSWYPGTGVLF.